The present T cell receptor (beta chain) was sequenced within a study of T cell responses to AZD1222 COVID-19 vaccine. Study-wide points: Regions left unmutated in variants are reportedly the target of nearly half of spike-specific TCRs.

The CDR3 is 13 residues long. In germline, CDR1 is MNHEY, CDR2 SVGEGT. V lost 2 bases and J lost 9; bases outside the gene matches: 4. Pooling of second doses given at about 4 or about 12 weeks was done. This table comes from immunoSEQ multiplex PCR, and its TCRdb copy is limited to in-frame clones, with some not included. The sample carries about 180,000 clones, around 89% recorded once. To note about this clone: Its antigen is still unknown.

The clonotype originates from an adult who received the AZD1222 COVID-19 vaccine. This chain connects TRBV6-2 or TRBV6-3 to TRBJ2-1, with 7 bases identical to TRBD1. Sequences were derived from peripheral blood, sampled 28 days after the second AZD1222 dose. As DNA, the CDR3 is TGTGCCAGCAGTTACACAGGGGTGAGTGAGCAGTTCTTC. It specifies CASSYTGVSEQFF.